This section outlines one TCR beta chain sequence together with its context. Its target is unknown. This entry is derived from a study of shared clonotypes between healthy human individuals. Study observations and caveats: Generation probabilities were higher for clonotypes shared across all four sorted-subset donors than for unshared ones.

Donors comprised healthy HIV-negative adults lacking recent acute infections or vaccinations. CD4+ cells were split into CD45RA+ naive and CD45RA-negative memory subsets. V gave up 5 bases and J gave up 6 bases; unmatched junction bases: 4. Germline V gene data show CDR1 as MNHNS and CDR2 as SASEGT. This CDR3 region has 14 residues. The method was immunoSEQ multiplex PCR; TCRdb's version includes in-frame clones alone and lacks a portion of them. Among millions of clones listed, over 85% were seen once. This TCR was sampled from a man aged 18 to 29 in good health. The sample was naive CD4+ T cells sorted from blood. Documented subset: CD45RA+ positively selected. The J gene is TRBJ1-6, the V gene TRBV6-1; 7 bases fit TRBD1. CDR3: CASSWTGGNSPLHF. DNA of the CDR3: TGTGCCAGCAGTTGGACAGGTGGTAATTCACCCCTCCACTTT.